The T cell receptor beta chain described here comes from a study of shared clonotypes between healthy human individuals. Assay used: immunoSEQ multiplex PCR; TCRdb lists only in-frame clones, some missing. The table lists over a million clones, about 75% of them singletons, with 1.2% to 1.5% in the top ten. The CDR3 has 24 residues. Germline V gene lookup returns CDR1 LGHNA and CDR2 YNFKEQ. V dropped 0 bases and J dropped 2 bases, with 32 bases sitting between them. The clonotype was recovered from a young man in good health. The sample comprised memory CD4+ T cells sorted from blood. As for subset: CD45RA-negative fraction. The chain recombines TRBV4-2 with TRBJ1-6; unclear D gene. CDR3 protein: CASSQDLVAGWPSLRDAYNSPLHF. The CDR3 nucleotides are TGTGCCAGCAGCCAAGATCTAGTGGCAGGCTGGCCCTCGTTGAGGGATGCCTATAATTCACCCCTCCACTTT.